One and the same sample provided the 18 T cell receptor beta chains below, sequenced in a study of shared clonotypes between healthy human individuals. The method was immunoSEQ multiplex PCR; TCRdb's version includes in-frame clones alone and lacks a portion of them. The sample shows 2.3 million or so clones, more than 85% of them seen only once. Sequenced sample: naive CD4+ T cells from PBMCs. The subset: CD45RA+ positively selected. Source of these receptors: a man between 18 and 29 years old in good health. Some clones in this sample may be carry-over from other donors' samples.

The CDR3 is CASSLWTIGAPYEQYF. In DNA form, the CDR3 reads TGTGCCAGCAGTTTATGGACAATTGGGGCTCCCTACGAGCAGTACTTC. The chain is built from TRBV28 and TRBJ2-7; D is perhaps TRBD1 (5 bases). The CDR3 consists of 16 residues. The V end was cut by 0 bases, the J end by 2 bases, with 14 bases between. CDR1 is MDHEN and CDR2 is SYDVKM in the germline V gene.

DNA of the CDR3: TGTGCCAGCAGTTTTTATACCTCTGGAAACACCATATATTTT. Amino acids: CASSFYTSGNTIYF. The chain employs TRBV28 and TRBJ1-3, with D uncertain. From germline, CDR1 is MDHEN and CDR2 SYDVKM. The CDR3 covers 14 residues. V lost 3 bases, J lost 0 bases, and 6 bases lay in between.

The V and J genes are TRBV11-3 and TRBJ2-2; D gene uncertain. Trimming took off 4 bases at V and 7 bases at J, with 7 bases between the two ends. The CDR3 length is 12 residues. Germline V gives CDR1 SGHNT, CDR2 YENEEA. The DNA for the CDR3 is TGTGCCAGCAGCTCCGGGTTCGGGGAGCTGTTTTTT. It translates to CASSSGFGELFF.

V usage is TRBV7-3 and J usage is TRBJ2-1, with D perhaps matching TRBD1 or TRBD2 (5 bases each). The CDR3 loop spans 15 amino acids. The germline V gene has CDR1 SGHTA and CDR2 FQGTGA. Deletions cut 2 bases from V and 5 bases from J, with 13 bases between. CDR3 coding DNA: TGTGCCAGCAGCTTAGGGGGAAGGGTGAACAATGAGCAGTTCTTC. This sequence encodes CASSLGGRVNNEQFF.

The chain uses TRBV11-2 and TRBJ2-3; D call uncertain. Trimming shortened V by 1 base and J by 9 bases, and 5 bases separated the two germline ends. The CDR3 length is 11 residues. Per the germline V gene, CDR1 is SGHAT and CDR2 is FQNNGV. The CDR3 region is CASSLATTQYF. CDR3 coding DNA: TGTGCCAGCAGCTTAGCTACCACGCAGTATTTT.

This clone has only one observation. The CDR3 loop reads CASSLLEGFGGYTF. CDR3 in DNA: TGTGCCAGCAGTTTACTTGAGGGCTTTGGAGGCTACACCTTC. This sequence joins TRBV28 and TRBJ1-2; D not certain. Germline values: CDR1 MDHEN, CDR2 SYDVKM. There are 14 residues in the CDR3. V was clipped by 2 bases and J by 8 bases, with 15 bases between them.

The chain employs TRBV6-6 and TRBJ2-1; D possibly corresponds to TRBD2 (5 bases). The CDR3 has 15 amino acids. Germline values: CDR1 MNHNY, CDR2 SVGAGI (reference sequence). The germline V and J ends were trimmed by 7 bases and 0 bases, with 13 bases remaining between them. DNA for the CDR3: TGTGCCAGCACTCTCTTTGGGAGCTCCTACAATGAGCAGTTCTTC. Residues: CASTLFGSSYNEQFF.

This clone was picked up one time. The CDR3 region is CASSERGSTDTQYF. CDR3 in DNA: TGTGCCAGCAGTGAGCGGGGGAGCACAGATACGCAGTATTTT. V is TRBV2 and J is TRBJ2-3, with TRBD2 matching 7 bases. CDR3 length: 14 amino acids. Germline V gene data show CDR1 as SNHLY and CDR2 as FYNNEI. With V trimmed by 3 bases and J by 0 bases, 0 bases remained unmatched. Complete variable domain (other parts from reference TRBV2 and TRBJ2-3): EPEVTQTPSHQVTQMGQEVILRCVPISNHLYFYWYRQILGQKVEFLVSFYNNEISEKSEIFDDQFSVERPDGSNFTLKIRSTKLEDSAMYFCASSERGSTDTQYFGPGTRLTVL.

The chain employs TRBV5-1 and TRBJ2-3, with 8 bases fitting TRBD2. V dropped 4 bases and J dropped 0; count of bases not matched to a gene: 7. CDR1 is SGHRS, CDR2 YFSETQ, per germline. The CDR3 has 16 residues. Here the CDR3 DNA reads TGCGCCAGCAGCGCCCTTAGCGGGGTTAGCACAGATACGCAGTATTTT. Protein: CASSALSGVSTDTQYF.

The genes are TRBV7-9 and TRBJ1-4; TRBD1 matches 10 bases. V gave up 5 bases and J gave up 8 bases; unmatched junction bases: 14. Germline CDR1 and CDR2: SEHNR and FQNEAQ (reference sequence). This CDR3 has 17 amino acids. The CDR3, as DNA: TGTGCCAGCAGCCCAAACTCTCGACAGGGGGCTTGGGAAAAACTGTTTTTT. Encoded protein: CASSPNSRQGAWEKLFF. Full variable domain (missing parts from reference TRBV7-9 and TRBJ1-4): DTGVSQNPRHKITKRGQNVTFRCDPISEHNRLYWYRQTLGQGPEFLTYFQNEAQLEKSRLLSDRFSAERPKGSFSTLEIQRTEQGDSAMYLCASSPNSRQGAWEKLFFGSGTQLSVL.

Only one count was recorded for this clone. This rearrangement joins TRBV5-6 to TRBJ1-5; D may be TRBD1 (6 bases). Germline CDR1 SGHDT, CDR2 YYEEEE. V was shortened by 0 bases and J by 3 bases, with 13 bases between the two germline ends. CDR3 length: 16 amino acids. As DNA, the CDR3 is TGTGCCAGCAGCTTGGTCGGGGCAGGGGACAATCAGCCCCAGCATTTT. This gives the protein CASSLVGAGDNQPQHF.

The chain links TRBV6-1 to TRBJ2-7, with a weak D call TRBD1 (5 bases). CDR3 size: 14 residues. Trimming cost V 4 bases and J 4 bases, with 14 bases left between them. Germline values: CDR1 MNHNS, CDR2 SASEGT. CDR3 DNA: TGTGCCAGCAGTGCGGCACAGGTATTGTACGAGCAGTACTTC. It translates to CASSAAQVLYEQYF.

V and J are TRBV19 and TRBJ1-2; D unresolved. V was trimmed by 3 bases and J by 3 bases, leaving 8 bases between them. This CDR3 has 13 amino acids. Germline lookup yields CDR1 LNHDA and CDR2 SQIVND (reference sequence). Here the CDR3 reads CASSIAVDYGYTF. CDR3 DNA: TGTGCCAGTAGTATCGCGGTGGACTATGGCTACACCTTC.

The chain has TRBV5-1 and TRBJ1-1; D may be TRBD1 (5 bases). The V end was cut by 4 bases, the J end by 1 base, with 20 bases between. Germline CDR1 reads SGHRS; CDR2 reads YFSETQ. The CDR3 runs 17 residues. The CDR3 DNA sequence: TGCGCCAGCAGCGGGGGACCCCCAGAGGGAGAGAACACTGAAGCTTTCTTT. Translated, it gives CASSGGPPEGENTEAFF.

This rearrangement joins TRBV18 to TRBJ2-7; TRBD2 matches at 15 bases. There are 19 residues in the CDR3. Germline V CDR1 and CDR2: KGHSH, LQKENI. J was trimmed by 3 bases and V by 3 bases; bases with no gene match: 12. The DNA for the CDR3 is TGTGCCAGCTCACCCGGGACTAGCGGGAGGCCAGTGGGGAGCTACGAGCAGTACTTC. Protein: CASSPGTSGRPVGSYEQYF.

This clone was counted a single time. The chain carries TRBV30 and TRBJ2-7, with D perhaps matching TRBD2 (7 bases). From germline, CDR1 is GTSNPN and CDR2 SVGIG (reference sequence). V was cut by 4 bases and J by 7 bases, with 17 bases left in between. The CDR3 sequence is 13 residues long. The CDR3 DNA reads TGTGCCTGGATCCCGGGGGGCCGCAAGGAGCAGTACTTC. Its translation: CAWIPGGRKEQYF. Full variable domain (outside the CDR3, taken from reference TRBV30 and TRBJ2-7): SQTIHQWPATLVQPVGSPLSLECTVEGTSNPNLYWYRQAAGRGLQLLFYSVGIGQISSEVPQNLSASRPQDRQFILSSKKLLLSDSGFYLCAWIPGGRKEQYFGPGTRLTVT.

The chain employs TRBV28 and TRBJ2-7, with no clear D. V was shortened by 3 bases and J by 6 bases, with 6 bases between the two germline ends. This CDR3 region has 11 residues. Germline-derived CDR1 and CDR2 are MDHEN and SYDVKM. The CDR3 nucleotides are TGTGCCAGCAGTTTTTTTGGCGAGCAGTACTTC. Amino acid sequence: CASSFFGEQYF.

The chain carries TRBV28 and TRBJ2-3, with D hard to call. V was trimmed by 7 bases and J by 2 bases, leaving 19 bases between them. The CDR3 has 16 amino acids. Per the germline V gene, CDR1 is MDHEN and CDR2 is SYDVKM. The CDR3, as DNA: TGTGCCAGCATTCCCACCCTGGGGTCTCCCACAGATACGCAGTATTTT. This codes for CASIPTLGSPTDTQYF.